This T cell receptor beta chain is from a study of blood T cell repertoires in COVID-19. Assignments of participants to cohorts depended upon their own reported clinical history. Cohort 3 recovery required two negative PCRs, clearance, or symptom resolution. Data came from immunoSEQ multiplex PCR; TCRdb stores just in-frame clones and leaves some out. This table has about 320,000 clones, 86% appearing once. Trimming pared 1 base from V and 5 bases from J, leaving 14 bases between. Germline V CDR1 and CDR2: SGHAT, FQNNGV. CDR3 length equals 15 residues. The chain combines TRBV11-2 with TRBJ1-2, with D perhaps matching TRBD1 (5 bases). The source of this sequence is a woman in her late teens or twenties who had recovered from COVID-19. Sequenced sample: PBMCs or T cells enriched from blood (not recorded which). The DNA for the CDR3 is TGTGCCAGCAGCTTAGGGCAGGGAATAAGATATGGCTACACCTTC. Its translation: CASSLGQGIRYGYTF.